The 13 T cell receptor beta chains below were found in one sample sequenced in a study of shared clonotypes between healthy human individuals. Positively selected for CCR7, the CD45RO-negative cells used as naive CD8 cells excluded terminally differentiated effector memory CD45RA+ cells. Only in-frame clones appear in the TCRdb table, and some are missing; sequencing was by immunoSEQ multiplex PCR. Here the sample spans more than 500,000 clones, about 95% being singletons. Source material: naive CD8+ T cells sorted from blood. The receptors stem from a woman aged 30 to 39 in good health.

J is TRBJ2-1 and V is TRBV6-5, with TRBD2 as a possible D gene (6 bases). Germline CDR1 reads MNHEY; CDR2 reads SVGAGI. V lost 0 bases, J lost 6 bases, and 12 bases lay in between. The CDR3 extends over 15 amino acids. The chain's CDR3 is CASSYSALGGNEQFF. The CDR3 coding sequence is TGTGCCAGCAGTTACTCAGCATTGGGGGGCAATGAGCAGTTCTTC.

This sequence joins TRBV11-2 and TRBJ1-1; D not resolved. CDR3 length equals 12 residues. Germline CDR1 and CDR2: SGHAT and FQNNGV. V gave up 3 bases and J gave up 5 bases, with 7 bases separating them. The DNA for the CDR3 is TGTGCCAGCAGCTTTAGTACTACTGAAGCTTTCTTT. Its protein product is CASSFSTTEAFF.

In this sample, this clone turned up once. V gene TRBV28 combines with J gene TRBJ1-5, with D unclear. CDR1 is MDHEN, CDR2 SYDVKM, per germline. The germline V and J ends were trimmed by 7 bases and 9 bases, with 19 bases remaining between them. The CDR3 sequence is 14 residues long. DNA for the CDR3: TGTGCCAGCACCGAGACGGACCTTTCTCCGCCCCAGCATTTT. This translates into CASTETDLSPPQHF.

This CDR3 reads CSVEEVAGRGNEQFF. Here the CDR3 DNA reads TGCAGCGTTGAAGAAGTAGCCGGGAGGGGCAATGAGCAGTTCTTC. The rearrangement links TRBV29-1 to TRBJ2-1; 8 bases line up with TRBD2. In germline, CDR1 is SQVTM, CDR2 ANQGSEA. This CDR3 is built from 15 residues. The trim removed 0 bases at V and 6 bases at J, leaving 7 bases unmatched.

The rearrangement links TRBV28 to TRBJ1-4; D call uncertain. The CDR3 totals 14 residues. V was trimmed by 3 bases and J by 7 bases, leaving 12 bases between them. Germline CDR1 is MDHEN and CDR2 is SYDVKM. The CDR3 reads CASSLMRSSEKLFF. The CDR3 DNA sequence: TGTGCCAGCAGTTTGATGAGGTCGAGTGAAAAACTGTTTTTT.

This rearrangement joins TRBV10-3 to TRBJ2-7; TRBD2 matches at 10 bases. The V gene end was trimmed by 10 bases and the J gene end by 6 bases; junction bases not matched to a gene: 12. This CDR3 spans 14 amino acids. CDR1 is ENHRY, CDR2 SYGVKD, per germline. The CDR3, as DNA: TGTGCCACCCAGAAAGCTAGCGGGAGATCCGAGCAGTACTTC. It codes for CATQKASGRSEQYF.

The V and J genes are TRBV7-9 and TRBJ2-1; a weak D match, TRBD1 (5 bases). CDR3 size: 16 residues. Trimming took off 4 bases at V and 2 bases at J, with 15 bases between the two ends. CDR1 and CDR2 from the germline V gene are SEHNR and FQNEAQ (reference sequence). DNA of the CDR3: TGTGCCAGCAGCTCAGGACACACATTCCCCTACAATGAGCAGTTCTTC. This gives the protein CASSSGHTFPYNEQFF.

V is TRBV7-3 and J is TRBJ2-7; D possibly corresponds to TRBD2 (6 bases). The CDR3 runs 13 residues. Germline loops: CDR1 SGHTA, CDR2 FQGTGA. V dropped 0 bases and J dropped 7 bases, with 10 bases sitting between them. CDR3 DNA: TGTGCCAGCAGCTTAACTAGCGGCTGGGAGCAGTACTTC. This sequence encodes CASSLTSGWEQYF.

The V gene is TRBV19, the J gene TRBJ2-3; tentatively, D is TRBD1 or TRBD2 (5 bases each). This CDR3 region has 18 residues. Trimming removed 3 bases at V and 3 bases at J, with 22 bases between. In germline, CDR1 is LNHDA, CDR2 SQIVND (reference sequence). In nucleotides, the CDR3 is TGTGCCAGTAGTATTGGGGGATTCGGGACGAGGCCAACAGATACGCAGTATTTT. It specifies CASSIGGFGTRPTDTQYF.

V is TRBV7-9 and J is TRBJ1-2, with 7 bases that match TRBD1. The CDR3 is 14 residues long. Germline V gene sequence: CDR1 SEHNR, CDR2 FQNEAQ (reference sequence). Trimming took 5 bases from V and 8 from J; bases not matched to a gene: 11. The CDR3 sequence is CASSPEGAERGYTF. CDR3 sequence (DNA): TGTGCCAGCAGCCCAGAGGGGGCCGAGAGGGGCTACACCTTC.

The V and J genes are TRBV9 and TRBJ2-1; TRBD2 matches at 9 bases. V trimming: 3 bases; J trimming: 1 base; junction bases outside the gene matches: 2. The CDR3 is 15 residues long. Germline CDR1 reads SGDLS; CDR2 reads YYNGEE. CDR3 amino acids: CASSDSGSSYNEQFF. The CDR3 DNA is TGTGCCAGCAGCGATAGCGGGAGTTCCTACAATGAGCAGTTCTTC.

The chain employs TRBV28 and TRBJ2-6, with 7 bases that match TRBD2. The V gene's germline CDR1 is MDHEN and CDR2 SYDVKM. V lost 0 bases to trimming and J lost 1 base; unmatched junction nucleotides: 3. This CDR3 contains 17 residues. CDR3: CASSLWQGGSGANVLTF. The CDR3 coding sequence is TGTGCCAGCAGTTTATGGCAGGGAGGGTCTGGGGCCAACGTCCTGACTTTC.

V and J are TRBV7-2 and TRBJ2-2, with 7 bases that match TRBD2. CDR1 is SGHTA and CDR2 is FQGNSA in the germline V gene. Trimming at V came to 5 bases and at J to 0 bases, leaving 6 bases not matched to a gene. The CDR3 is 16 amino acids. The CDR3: CASSPTSRTNTGELFF. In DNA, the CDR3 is TGTGCCAGCAGCCCGACTAGCCGCACGAACACCGGGGAGCTGTTTTTT.